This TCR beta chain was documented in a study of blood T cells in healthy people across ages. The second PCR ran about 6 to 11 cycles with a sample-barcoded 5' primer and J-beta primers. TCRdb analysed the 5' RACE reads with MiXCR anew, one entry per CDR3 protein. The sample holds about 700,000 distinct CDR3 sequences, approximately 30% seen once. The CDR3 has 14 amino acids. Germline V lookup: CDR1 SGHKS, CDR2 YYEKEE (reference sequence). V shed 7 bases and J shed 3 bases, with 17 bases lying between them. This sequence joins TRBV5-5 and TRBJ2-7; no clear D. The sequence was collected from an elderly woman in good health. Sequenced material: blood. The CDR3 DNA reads TGTGCCAGCGGCGCGACGGGTGATAACTACGAGCAGTACTTC. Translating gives CASGATGDNYEQYF.